Sequencing of this T cell receptor beta chain was carried out in a study of CD8+CD57+ T cells in acquired aplastic anemia. Study results and limitations: In common between the patients and the controls were approximately 28 CD8+ CDR3 sequences.

Both TCR beta VDJ combination and CDR3 sequence profiling were carried out. Genomic DNA was the template for this profiling. Via MiXCR, TCRdb re-called the reads, giving one row per CDR3 protein. The repertoire holds 150,000 or so distinct CDR3 sequences, with 40% to 50% as singletons. Patients sequenced had flow cytometry evidence of CD8+CD57+ cell expansion. Every patient presented with severe acquired aplastic anemia. Regarding this clonotype: What it binds is not known.

CDR1 is DFQATT and CDR2 is SNEGSKA in the germline V gene (reference sequence). Trimming removed 0 bases from V and 4 bases from J; junction bases left unmatched: 3. CDR3 length equals 16 residues. This chain joins TRBV20-1 and TRBJ2-2; 12 bases align to TRBD2. This TCR was sampled from a human donor with aplastic anemia. The source material was sorted CD4+, CD8+, or CD8+CD57+ T cells (not recorded which) from PBMCs. The CDR3 coding sequence is TGCAGTGCTAGAGATCGGGGACTAGCGGGCACCGGGGAGCTGTTTTTT. This encodes CSARDRGLAGTGELFF.